This T cell receptor (beta chain) appears in the sequencing data of a study of blood T cell repertoires in COVID-19. The assay was immunoSEQ multiplex PCR, and TCRdb's table has in-frame clones only and misses some. The repertoire includes 200,000 to 300,000 clones, 80% to 90% of them detected once, and more than 1.5% sits in the top ten. Germline V lookup: CDR1 LGHNA, CDR2 YNFKEQ. There are 15 residues in the CDR3. The V and J ends lost 0 bases and 8 bases respectively, with 13 bases between them. Sequencing used PBMCs or T cells enriched from blood (not recorded which). V is TRBV4-2 and J is TRBJ1-4; D is unresolved. The TCR was taken from a man aged 40-49 years who had recovered from COVID-19. The DNA of the CDR3 is TGTGCCAGCAGCCAAGATAAGGGAGTGGAGGAAAAACTGTTTTTT. Translated: CASSQDKGVEEKLFF.